These 26 T cell receptor beta chains were all obtained from the same sample, sequenced in a study of T cells in Graves' hyperthyroidism and ophthalmopathy. The investigators amplified TCR beta CDR3 regions from RNA transcripts. TCR CDR3 regions were first amplified by RT-PCR with HTBI primers. MiXCR, applied by TCRdb to the multiplex PCR reads, yields one record per CDR3 protein. The sample shows under 800,000 distinct CDR3 sequences, 14% of them seen only once. The sample comprised blood. Every receptor here comes from a woman under 30 with Graves' hyperthyroidism.

There are a few counts of this clonotype. The V and J genes are TRBV19 and TRBJ2-1, with 9 bases fitting TRBD1. The germline V gene has CDR1 LNHDA and CDR2 SQIVND (reference sequence). Trimming cost V 5 bases and J 4 bases; bases outside gene matches: 6. CDR3 length: 15 residues. Here the CDR3 reads CASSLDRGVYNEQFF. Here the CDR3 DNA reads TGTGCCAGTAGTCTGGACAGGGGAGTTTACAATGAGCAGTTCTTC.

This clonotype was picked up a small number of times. J is TRBJ1-5 and V is TRBV20-1, with 7 bases identical to TRBD1. Germline trimming cut 5 bases from V and 3 bases from J; bases unmatched to any gene: 4. This CDR3 has 13 amino acids. Per germline, CDR1 DFQATT and CDR2 SNEGSKA (reference sequence). CDR3 DNA: TGCAGTGCTTGTACAGGGGACAATCAGCCCCAGCATTTT. Translation gives CSACTGDNQPQHF.

This rearrangement joins TRBV19 to TRBJ2-1, with no clear D. V was shortened by 1 base and J by 10 bases, with 14 bases between the two germline ends. Germline loops: CDR1 LNHDA, CDR2 SQIVND (reference sequence). This CDR3 has 14 amino acids. The CDR3 loop is CASSIGGPFLEQFF. Written as DNA, the CDR3 is TGTGCCAGTAGTATAGGAGGACCCTTCTTGGAGCAGTTCTTC.

This clonotype has just a few counts. A much larger clone differs from this one at a single base, so this may be a read error. This chain connects TRBV7-9 to TRBJ1-3; no clear D. The CDR3 spans 11 residues. From germline, CDR1 is SEHNR and CDR2 FQNEAQ (reference sequence). V was trimmed by 5 bases and J by 2 bases, leaving 1 base between them. CDR3 protein: CASSTGNTIYF. Written as DNA, the CDR3 is TGTGCCAGCAGCACTGGAAACACCATATATTTT.

This clonotype was recorded a few times. The chain links TRBV28 to TRBJ2-1, with D maybe TRBD1 (6 bases). V lost 8 bases to trimming and J lost 3 bases, with 23 bases between them. The CDR3 contains 17 residues. CDR1 MDHEN and CDR2 SYDVKM come from the germline V gene. The CDR3 spells CASHPSLQGPFYNEQFF. In nucleotides, the CDR3 is TGTGCCAGCCACCCAAGCCTACAGGGCCCCTTCTACAATGAGCAGTTCTTC.

This clonotype was seen repeatedly, ten times or more. The chain carries TRBV6-1 and TRBJ2-5; D may match TRBD1 or TRBD2 (5 bases each). The V gene lost 0 bases and the J gene lost 0 bases, with 14 bases spanning the gap. CDR1 is MNHNS, CDR2 SASEGT, per germline. This CDR3 is built from 17 residues. In DNA form, the CDR3 reads TGTGCCAGCAGTGAAGCGAGGCCGGGGACGTACCAAGAGACCCAGTACTTC. Protein product: CASSEARPGTYQETQYF.

A few counts support this clonotype. J is TRBJ2-3 and V is TRBV20-1, with 8 positions matching TRBD2. The CDR3 runs to 14 residues. Trimming at V came to 6 bases and at J to 6 bases, leaving 11 bases not matched to a gene. Germline V gives CDR1 DFQATT, CDR2 SNEGSKA (reference sequence). CDR3 in DNA: TGCAGTGCCGACTCTAGCGGGTACAGGGATACGCAGTATTTT. It is translated as CSADSSGYRDTQYF.

This clonotype was counted between two and nine times. The chain couples TRBV9 to TRBJ2-1; 7 nucleotides agree with TRBD1. The CDR3 is 15 residues long. The V gene end was trimmed by 4 bases and the J gene end by 6 bases; junction bases not matched to a gene: 10. Germline V gene lookup returns CDR1 SGDLS and CDR2 YYNGEE. The CDR3 region has the DNA TGTGCCAGCAGCCCACGACAGGGTGTAGGCAATGAGCAGTTCTTC. Protein: CASSPRQGVGNEQFF.

At least ten counts were recorded for this clonotype. The chain uses TRBV27 and TRBJ2-7; TRBD1 matches at 8 bases. This CDR3 contains 14 residues. J was trimmed by 0 bases and V by 8 bases; bases with no gene match: 6. Germline loops: CDR1 MNHEY, CDR2 SMNVEV (reference sequence). CDR3 sequence reads: CASHRTGSSYEQYF. The CDR3 nucleotides read TGTGCCAGCCACAGGACAGGGAGCTCCTACGAGCAGTACTTC.

The sample holds many counts of this clonotype. V gene TRBV9 combines with J gene TRBJ2-1, with D possibly matching TRBD2 (6 bases). V lost 0 bases to trimming and J lost 8 bases, with 12 bases between them. CDR3 size: 14 residues. CDR1 is SGDLS and CDR2 is YYNGEE in the germline V gene. The CDR3 here is CASSVGTKVDEQFF. CDR3 sequence (DNA): TGTGCCAGCAGCGTAGGGACTAAGGTCGATGAGCAGTTCTTC.

V and J are TRBV28 and TRBJ1-4; tentative D call: TRBD1 (5 bases). This CDR3 has 11 amino acids. Trimming shortened V by 5 bases and J by 14 bases, and 12 bases separated the two germline ends. Germline CDR1 and CDR2: MDHEN and SYDVKM. This CDR3 reads CASSPGRRLFF. The CDR3 region has the DNA TGTGCCAGCAGTCCGGGACGGCGCCTGTTTTTT.

The chain has TRBV7-9 and TRBJ2-1; D gene ambiguous. The CDR3 loop spans 14 amino acids. V dropped 2 bases and J dropped 4 bases, with 9 bases sitting between them. Germline V gene data show CDR1 as SEHNR and CDR2 as FQNEAQ (reference sequence). CDR3 bases: TGTGCCAGCAGCTTAACTACAGATTACAATGAGCAGTTCTTC. The encoded protein is CASSLTTDYNEQFF.

This clonotype has ten or more counts. The chain couples TRBV20-1 to TRBJ2-5; 7 positions match TRBD1. Germline assignment: CDR1 DFQATT and CDR2 SNEGSKA (reference sequence). The CDR3 runs to 13 residues. Unmatched junction bases numbered 7, after V lost 4 bases and J lost 5 bases. In DNA, the CDR3 is TGCAGTGCTACGGAAGGGGGCATGGAGACCCAGTACTTC. It codes for CSATEGGMETQYF.

This clonotype came up many times. The chain couples TRBV18 to TRBJ2-1; D possibly uses TRBD1 or TRBD2 (5 bases each). The ends were cut back, 3 bases at V and 5 bases at J, with 11 bases in the middle. Germline loops: CDR1 KGHSH, CDR2 LQKENI. The CDR3 has 14 residues. DNA of the CDR3: TGTGCCAGCTCACCGGGACGCTACCACAATGAGCAGTTCTTC. Translating gives CASSPGRYHNEQFF.

This chain links TRBV7-8 with TRBJ2-1, with TRBD2 as a possible D gene (6 bases). The V end lost 2 bases, the J end lost 2 bases, and 13 bases lay between the germline ends. CDR1 is SGHVS, CDR2 FQNEAQ, per germline. CDR3 length: 16 residues. In DNA, the CDR3 is TGTGCCAGCAGCTTAACCCCGGGACTCGCCTACAATGAGCAGTTCTTC. Translating it yields CASSLTPGLAYNEQFF.

This clonotype was seen at least ten times. J is TRBJ2-7 and V is TRBV7-2; D gene unclear. CDR1 is SGHTA and CDR2 is FQGNSA in the germline V gene. The CDR3 runs 13 residues. Trimming removed 2 bases from V and 2 bases from J, with 7 bases in between. As DNA, the CDR3 is TGTGCCAGCAGCTTAACCCGACCCTACGAGCAGTACTTC. Translated: CASSLTRPYEQYF. The whole variable domain, remainder taken from reference TRBV7-2 and TRBJ2-7, is GAGVSQSPSNKVTEKGKDVELRCDPISGHTALYWYRQSLGQGLEFLIYFQGNSAPDKSGLPSDRFSAERTGGSVSTLTIQRTQQEDSAVYLCASSLTRPYEQYFGPGTRLTVT.

This sequence joins TRBV27 and TRBJ2-1, with D possibly matching TRBD2 (5 bases). CDR1 and CDR2 from the germline V gene are MNHEY and SMNVEV (reference sequence). CDR3 length: 14 residues. V was trimmed by 3 bases and J by 7 bases, leaving 13 bases between them. In nucleotides, the CDR3 is TGTGCCAGCAGTTTCTGGGCGGGTGGGAATGAGCAGTTCTTC. The encoded protein is CASSFWAGGNEQFF.

Judged by abundance, this clonotype is medium-sized. The chain carries TRBV20-1 and TRBJ2-3; the match to TRBD2 covers 11 bases. In germline, CDR1 is DFQATT, CDR2 SNEGSKA (reference sequence). The junction had 5 bases not matched to a gene; V was cut back by 7 bases and J by 2 bases. This CDR3 is 14 amino acids long. CDR3 amino acids: CSGGLAGTTDTQYF. The CDR3 DNA reads TGCAGTGGTGGACTAGCGGGTACCACAGATACGCAGTATTTT.

This clonotype appeared many times. The rearrangement links TRBV3-1 to TRBJ1-2; tentatively, D is TRBD1 (5 bases). V lost 4 bases and J 2 bases, leaving 11 bases between the germline ends. Germline values: CDR1 LGHDT, CDR2 YNNKEL (reference sequence). The CDR3 contains 14 residues. For the CDR3, the DNA is TGTGCCAGCAGCCCAGGGCCAGGGAACTATGGCTACACCTTC. This translates into CASSPGPGNYGYTF.

Comment on this clonotype: A much larger clonotype is one base distant, so this may be a read error. The V gene is TRBV28, the J gene TRBJ2-1; tentative D call: TRBD1 (6 bases). Germline CDR1 reads MDHEN; CDR2 reads SYDVKM. The CDR3 is made up of 15 amino acids. The CDR3 spells CASGLTGPTINEQFF. The CDR3, as DNA: TGTGCCAGCGGTTTAACAGGGCCAACTATCAATGAGCAGTTCTTC.

In this sample, this clonotype turned up many times. J is TRBJ2-7 and V is TRBV4-3, with 10 bases lining up with TRBD2. V lost 3 bases to trimming and J lost 5 bases; unmatched junction nucleotides: 10. The CDR3 totals 16 residues. In germline, CDR1 is LGHNA, CDR2 YSLEER. For the CDR3, the DNA is TGCGCCAGCAGCCACAGAAGCGGGAGGGCCGTGGACGAGCAGTACTTC. It yields the protein CASSHRSGRAVDEQYF.

This clonotype was picked up many times. This chain links TRBV11-2 with TRBJ2-7; no definite D call. Germline assignment: CDR1 SGHAT and CDR2 FQNNGV. The CDR3 has 13 residues. V gave up 1 base and J gave up 3 bases, with 7 bases separating them. CDR3: CASSLVAVYEQYF. CDR3 nucleotide sequence: TGTGCCAGCAGCTTAGTAGCTGTCTACGAGCAGTACTTC.

This clonotype was found many times. This chain connects TRBV12-3 or TRBV12-4 to TRBJ1-2, with a weak D call TRBD1 (5 bases). The CDR3 is made up of 14 amino acids. Trimming removed 3 bases at V and 6 bases at J, with 14 bases between. CDR3 in DNA: TGTGCCAGCAGTTTCGCAGGGACGACGAATGGCTACACCTTC. Translating gives CASSFAGTTNGYTF.

This chain uses TRBV7-9 with TRBJ2-7; D ambiguous. Per the germline V gene, CDR1 is SEHNR and CDR2 is FQNEAQ (reference sequence). The CDR3 is 15 amino acids. V was shortened by 5 bases and J by 1 base, with 15 bases between the two germline ends. CDR3 region: CASSPPPPLSYEQYF. In DNA form, the CDR3 reads TGTGCCAGCAGCCCGCCCCCCCCTTTATCCTACGAGCAGTACTTC.

This clonotype was found many times. V gene TRBV5-4 combines with J gene TRBJ2-2; TRBD2 matches 8 bases. The V and J ends lost 2 bases and 5 bases, in that order; junction bases with no gene match: 5. Germline assignment: CDR1 SGHNT and CDR2 YYREEE (reference sequence). The CDR3 runs 15 residues. The CDR3 is CASSFIAGSTGELFF. The CDR3 nucleotides are TGTGCCAGCAGCTTTATAGCGGGAAGTACCGGGGAGCTGTTTTTT.

There are many counts of this clonotype. This chain joins TRBV11-2 and TRBJ2-1; possibly TRBD1 or TRBD2 for D (5 bases each). Germline V gives CDR1 SGHAT, CDR2 FQNNGV. V lost 0 bases and J lost 5, with 8 bases in between. The CDR3 runs to 14 residues. CDR3 sequence (DNA): TGTGCCAGCAGCTTAGATAGGGGACACAATGAGCAGTTCTTC. This gives the protein CASSLDRGHNEQFF.